This T cell receptor beta chain was documented in a study of blood T cells in healthy people across ages. The amount of total RNA extracted per sample was at least 5.5 micrograms. The use of a sample-barcoded 5' primer and a J-beta primer mix characterized a second PCR of roughly 6 to 11 cycles. TCRdb ran MiXCR on the 5' RACE reads and lists one entry per CDR3 protein. The top ten clones hold over 35% of a sample with hundreds of thousands of distinct CDR3 sequences, roughly 53% of them seen once. This clonotype was detected a few times. Germline V lookup: CDR1 SGHDN, CDR2 FVKESK. This CDR3 is built from 15 residues. Deletions cut 6 bases from V and 3 bases from J, with 17 bases between.

The TCR comes from a man in his 60s in good health. The sample taken for sequencing was blood. The chain is built from TRBV14 and TRBJ1-2; D is ambiguous. The CDR3 nucleotides are TGTGCCAGCAGTGCGAGGGAGGCCGCGGACTATGGCTACACCTTC. Translated, it gives CASSAREAADYGYTF.